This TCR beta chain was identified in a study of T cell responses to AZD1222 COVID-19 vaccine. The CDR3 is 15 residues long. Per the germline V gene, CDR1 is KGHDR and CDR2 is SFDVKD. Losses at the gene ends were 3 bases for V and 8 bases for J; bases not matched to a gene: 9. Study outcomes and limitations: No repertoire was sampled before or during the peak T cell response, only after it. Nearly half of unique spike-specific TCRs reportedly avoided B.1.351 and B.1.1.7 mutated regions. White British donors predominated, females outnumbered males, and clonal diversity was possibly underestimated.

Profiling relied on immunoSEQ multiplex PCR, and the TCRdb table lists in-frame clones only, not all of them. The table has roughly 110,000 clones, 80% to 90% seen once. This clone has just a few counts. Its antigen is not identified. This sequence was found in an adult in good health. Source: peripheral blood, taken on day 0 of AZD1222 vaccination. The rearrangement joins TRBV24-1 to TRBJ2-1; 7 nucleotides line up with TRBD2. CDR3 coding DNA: TGTGCCACCAGTGATCCCCCAGCGGGATTTGATGAGCAGTTCTTC. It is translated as CATSDPPAGFDEQFF.